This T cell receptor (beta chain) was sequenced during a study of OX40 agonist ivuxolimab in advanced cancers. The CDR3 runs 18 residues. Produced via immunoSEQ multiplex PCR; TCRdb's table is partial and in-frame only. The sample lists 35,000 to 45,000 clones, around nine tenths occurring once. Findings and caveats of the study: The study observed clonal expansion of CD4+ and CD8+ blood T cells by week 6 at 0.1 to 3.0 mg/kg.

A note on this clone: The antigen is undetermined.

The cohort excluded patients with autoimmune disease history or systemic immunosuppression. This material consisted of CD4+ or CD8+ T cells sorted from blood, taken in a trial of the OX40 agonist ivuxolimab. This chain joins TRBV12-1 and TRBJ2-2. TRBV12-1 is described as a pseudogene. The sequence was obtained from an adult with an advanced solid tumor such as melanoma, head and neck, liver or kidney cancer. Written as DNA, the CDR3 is TGTGCCAGCAGCCCCGGGACGAAAGAGACGAGCTCGGTCGGGGAGCTGTTTTTT. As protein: CASSPGTKETSSVGELFF.